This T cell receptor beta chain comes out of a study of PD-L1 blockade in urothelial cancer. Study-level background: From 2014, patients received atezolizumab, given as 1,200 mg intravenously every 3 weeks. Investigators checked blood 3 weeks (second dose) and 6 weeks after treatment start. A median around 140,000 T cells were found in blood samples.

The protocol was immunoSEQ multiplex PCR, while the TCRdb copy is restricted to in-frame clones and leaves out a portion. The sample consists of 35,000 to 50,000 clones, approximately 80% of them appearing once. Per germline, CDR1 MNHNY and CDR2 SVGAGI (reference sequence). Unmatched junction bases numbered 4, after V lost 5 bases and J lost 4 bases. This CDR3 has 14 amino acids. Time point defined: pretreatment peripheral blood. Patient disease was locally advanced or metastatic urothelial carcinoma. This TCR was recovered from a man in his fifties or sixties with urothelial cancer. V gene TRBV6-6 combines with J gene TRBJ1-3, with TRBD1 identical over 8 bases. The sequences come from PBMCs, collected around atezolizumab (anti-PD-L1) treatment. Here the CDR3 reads CASSMTGEGNTIYF. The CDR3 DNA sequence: TGTGCCAGCAGTATGACAGGGGAAGGAAACACCATATATTTT.